The entry that follows covers one TCR beta chain sequence. Data came from immunoSEQ multiplex PCR; TCRdb stores just in-frame clones and leaves some out. The table includes some 740,000 clones, over 90% detected once. The sample is drawn from a study of shared clonotypes between healthy human individuals. Terminally differentiated effector memory CD45RA+ cells were left out of the naive CD8 fraction, which was CD45RO-negative and positively selected for CCR7. This receptor was taken from a man aged 25-45 years in good health. What was sequenced was naive CD8+ T cells sorted from blood.

CDR3 bases: TGTGCCAGCATGGGGAGGGATGGCTACACCTTC. Translating gives CASMGRDGYTF. The V gene is TRBV2, the J gene TRBJ1-2; no definite D call. Germline-derived CDR1 and CDR2 are SNHLY and FYNNEI. Deletions cut 7 bases from V and 6 bases from J, with 9 bases between. The CDR3 extends over 11 amino acids.